Below, one T cell receptor (beta chain) is given with its context. This entry is derived from a study of cytomegalovirus exposure and HLA in healthy donors. Background on the study: An analysis done earlier identified 95 million to 140 million unique TCR beta sequences from 190 million or so T cells.

60 Vbeta and 13 Jbeta primers were used in PCR. Clones were sequenced by immunoSEQ multiplex PCR, and TCRdb holds only the in-frame ones, with some missing. In the table there are about 160,000 clones, 85% of which are singletons. The CDR3 length is 13 residues. CDR1 SGHDN and CDR2 FVKESK come from the germline V gene. The ends were cut back, 5 bases at V and 6 bases at J, with 8 bases in the middle. The receptor comes from a man between 18 and 35 years old in good health and CMV-seropositive. This chain uses TRBV14 with TRBJ2-6; D gene unclear. The specimen was PBMCs. Here the CDR3 DNA reads TGTGCCAGCAGCGCATCAGTGGCCAACGTCCTGACTTTC. Translation: CASSASVANVLTF.